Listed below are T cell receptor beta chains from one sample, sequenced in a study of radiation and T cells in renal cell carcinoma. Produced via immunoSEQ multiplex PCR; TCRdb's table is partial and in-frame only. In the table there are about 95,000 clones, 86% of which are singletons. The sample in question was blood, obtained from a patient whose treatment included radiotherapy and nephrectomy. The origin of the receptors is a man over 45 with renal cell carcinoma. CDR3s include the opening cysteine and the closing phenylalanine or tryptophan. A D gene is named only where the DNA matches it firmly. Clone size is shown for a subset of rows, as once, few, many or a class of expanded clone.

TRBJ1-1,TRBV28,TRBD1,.,TGTGCCAGCAGTCTAGCTCGGACAGGGGTCACTGAAGCTTTCTTT,CASSLARTGVTEAFF
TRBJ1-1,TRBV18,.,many,TGTGCCAGCTCAGACGGACGGAACACTGAAGCTTTCTTT,CASSDGRNTEAFF
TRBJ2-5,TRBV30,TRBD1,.,TGTGCCTGGAGTGTACAGGGGGAGACCCAGTACTTC,CAWSVQGETQYF
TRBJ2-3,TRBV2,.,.,TGTGCCAGCCTGTTGGAGGGGCTCACAGATACGCAGTATTTT,CASLLEGLTDTQYF
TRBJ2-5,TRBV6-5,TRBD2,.,TGTGCCAGCAGTTACGGGTGGACTAGCGGGATGGAGACCCAGTACTTC,CASSYGWTSGMETQYF
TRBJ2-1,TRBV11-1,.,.,TGTGCCAGCACCCTTAGTATCTACAATGAGCAGTTCTTC,CASTLSIYNEQFF
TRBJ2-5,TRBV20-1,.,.,TGCAGTGCTAGCTATCGAGAGACCCAGTACTTC,CSASYRETQYF
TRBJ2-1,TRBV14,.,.,TGTGCCAGCAGCCAGGACAACTACAATGAGCAGTTCTTC,CASSQDNYNEQFF
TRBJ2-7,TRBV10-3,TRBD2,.,TGTGCCGTCGCCATGGGGGGAGGGCCGGGTGAGCAGTACTTC,CAVAMGGGPGEQYF
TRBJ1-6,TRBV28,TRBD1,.,TGTGCCAGCAGTTTAAAGGGACAGGGAGGCTGGTATAATTCACCCCTCCACTTT,CASSLKGQGGWYNSPLHF
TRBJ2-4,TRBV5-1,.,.,TGCGCCAGCAGCTTGCGGGGGCTGGAAAACATTCAGTACTTC,CASSLRGLENIQYF
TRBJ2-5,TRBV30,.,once,TGTGCCTGGAGTCGGACGGAAGAGACCCAGTACTTC,CAWSRTEETQYF
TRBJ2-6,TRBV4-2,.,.,TGTGCCAGCAGCCAAGCAGGAGAGACTGGGGCCAACGTCCTGACTTTC,CASSQAGETGANVLTF
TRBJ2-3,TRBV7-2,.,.,TGTGCCAGCAGCTTAGTAACTGGCAGGGGGGAAGCAGATACGCAGTATTTT,CASSLVTGRGEADTQYF
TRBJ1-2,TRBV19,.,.,TGTGCCAGTAGTATTCCCCCCCGGGTCCTTACGCACTATGGCTACACCTTC,CASSIPPRVLTHYGYTF
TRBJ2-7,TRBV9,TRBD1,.,TGTGCCAGCAGCGTAGGAGACCAAAGGGACAGCTCCTACGAGCAGTACTTC,CASSVGDQRDSSYEQYF
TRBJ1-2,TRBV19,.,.,TGTGCCAGTAGTACATCAGGGGCGACCAATCATGGCTACACCTTC,CASSTSGATNHGYTF
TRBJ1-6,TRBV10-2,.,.,TGCGCCAGCAGTGTATCCGGGGATGATTCACCCCTCCACTTT,CASSVSGDDSPLHF
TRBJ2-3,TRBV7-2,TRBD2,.,TGTGCCAGCAGCTCGGGACTAGCGTCAGATACGCAGTATTTT,CASSSGLASDTQYF
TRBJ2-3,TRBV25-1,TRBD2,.,TGTGCCAGCAGTGACGGAAGCGGGATTGGGACAGATACGCAGTATTTT,CASSDGSGIGTDTQYF
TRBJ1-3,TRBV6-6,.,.,TGTGCCAGCAGCTCCCAGGGGCAGGCTGGAAACACCATATATTTT,CASSSQGQAGNTIYF
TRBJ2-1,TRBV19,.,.,TGTGCCAGTAGTATAGGACCCCCTAGCTCCTACAATGAGCAGTTCTTC,CASSIGPPSSYNEQFF
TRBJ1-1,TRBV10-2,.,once,TGCGCCAGCAGTACAGGGCTGAACACTGAAGCTTTCTTT,CASSTGLNTEAFF
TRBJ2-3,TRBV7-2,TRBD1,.,TGTGCCAGCAGCCGAGGGGGCCCAGATACGCAGTATTTT,CASSRGGPDTQYF
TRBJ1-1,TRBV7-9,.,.,TGTGCCAGCAGCTTACGAGGAGGGGGGGCGCTGGGCACTGAAGCTTTCTTT,CASSLRGGGALGTEAFF
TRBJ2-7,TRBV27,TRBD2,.,TGTGCCAGCAGTTTGTTGCGACTAGCGGGAGGGTACGATCAGCTACTGTCGGTGGAGCAGTACTTC,CASSLLRLAGGYDQLLSVEQYF
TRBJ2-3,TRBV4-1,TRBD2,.,TGCGCCAGCAGCCAAATGGGACGGGGGGGACCAGATACGCAGTATTTT,CASSQMGRGGPDTQYF
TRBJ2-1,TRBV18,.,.,TGTGCCAGCTCCCTCGACCAGTACAATGAGCAGTTCTTC,CASSLDQYNEQFF
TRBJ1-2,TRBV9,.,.,TGTGCCAGCAGCGGCCGGGACATAAAGTCCTATGGCTACACCTTC,CASSGRDIKSYGYTF
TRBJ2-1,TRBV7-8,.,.,TGTGCCAGCAGCCGACCCACAGGGCGGTACGACAATGAGCAGTTCTTC,CASSRPTGRYDNEQFF
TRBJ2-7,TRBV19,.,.,TGTGCCAGTAGTCCCCACCCGTCCTACGAGCAGTACTTC,CASSPHPSYEQYF
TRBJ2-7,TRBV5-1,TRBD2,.,TGCGCCAGCAGCGGAGGGACTAGCGGGAGCTCCTACGAGCAGTACTTC,CASSGGTSGSSYEQYF
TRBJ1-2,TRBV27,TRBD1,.,TGTGCCAGCAGTGTGGACAGGCGCTATGGCTACACCTTC,CASSVDRRYGYTF
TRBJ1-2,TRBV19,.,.,TGTGCCACTACCCCCTATGGCTACACCTTC,CATTPYGYTF
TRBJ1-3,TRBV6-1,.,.,TGTGCCAGCAGTGATGTGGACAGCGTCCTCTCTGGAAACACCATATCTTTT,CASSDVDSVLSGNTISF
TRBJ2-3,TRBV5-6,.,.,TGTGCCAGCAGCGTGGGGGGCCCAGATACGCAGTATTTT,CASSVGGPDTQYF
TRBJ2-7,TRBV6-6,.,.,TGTGCCAGCACCTATGGGGGATATACCTACGAGCAGTACTTC,CASTYGGYTYEQYF
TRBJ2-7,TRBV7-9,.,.,TGTGCCAGCAGCTTAGGTGGGGGGTTCAGGAAGACCTCCTACGAGCAGTACTTC,CASSLGGGFRKTSYEQYF
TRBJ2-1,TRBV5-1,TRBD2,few,TGCGCCACCATGCCTGGGGCTAGCGGGAGAATTTCGAATGAGCAGTTCTTC,CATMPGASGRISNEQFF
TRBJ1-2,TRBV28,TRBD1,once,TGTGCCAGCAGTCGGACAGGGTTTGAGGACACCTTC,CASSRTGFEDTF
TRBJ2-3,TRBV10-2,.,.,TGCGCCAGCAGAAGACAGCCAACTAGCACAGATACGCAGTATTTT,CASRRQPTSTDTQYF
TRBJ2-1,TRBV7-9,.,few,TGTGCCAGCAGCTTAGGCGGTTTTGGAAATGAGCAGTTCTTC,CASSLGGFGNEQFF
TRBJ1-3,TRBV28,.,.,TGTGCCACCTACAGGGAGGCGAGAAACACCATATATTTT,CATYREARNTIYF
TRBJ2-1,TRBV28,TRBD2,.,TGTGCCAGCAGAAACGTAGCGGGAGCCTACAATGAGCAGTTCTTC,CASRNVAGAYNEQFF
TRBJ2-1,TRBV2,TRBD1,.,TGTGCCAGCAGCCGACAGGGAACGGGCAATGAGCAGTTCTTC,CASSRQGTGNEQFF
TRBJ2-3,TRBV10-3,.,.,TGTGCCATCAGTGACAACCAGGGGGGAACAGATACGCAGTATTTT,CAISDNQGGTDTQYF
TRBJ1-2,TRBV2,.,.,TGTGCCAGCAGGGGGCCTGTAGGTGGCTACACCTTC,CASRGPVGGYTF
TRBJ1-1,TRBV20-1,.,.,TGCAGTGTAAAAGTGAACACTGAAGCTTTCTTT,CSVKVNTEAFF
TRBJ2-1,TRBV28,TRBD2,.,TGTGCCAGCAGTTTCCCTAGCGGGAGGGGTGAGCAGTTCTTC,CASSFPSGRGEQFF
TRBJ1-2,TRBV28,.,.,TGTGCCAGCAGTCCTATGACGGATGGCTACACCTTC,CASSPMTDGYTF
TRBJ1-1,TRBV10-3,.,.,TGTGCCATCAGTGAGACATGGGAATTGGACACTGAAGCTTTCTTT,CAISETWELDTEAFF
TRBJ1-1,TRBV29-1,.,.,TGCAGCGTTCTGGAACAGATGAACACTGAAGCTTTCTTT,CSVLEQMNTEAFF
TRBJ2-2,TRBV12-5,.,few,TGTGCTAGTAGCAGGGCGAACACCGGGGAGCTGTTTTTT,CASSRANTGELFF
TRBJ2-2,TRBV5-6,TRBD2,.,TGTGCCAGCAGCGTGATAGCGGGAGGTCGGACCGGGGAGCTGTTTTTT,CASSVIAGGRTGELFF
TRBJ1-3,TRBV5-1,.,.,TGCGCCAGCAGCTTGTTCGGGGGAGACTCTGGAAACACCATATATTTT,CASSLFGGDSGNTIYF
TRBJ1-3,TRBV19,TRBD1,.,TGTGCCAGTAGTTCATCAGGGGGCTCTGGAAACACCATATATTTT,CASSSSGGSGNTIYF
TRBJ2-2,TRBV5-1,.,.,TGCGCCAGCAGCTTGGACGTAGGGAGCACCGGGGAGCTGTTTTTT,CASSLDVGSTGELFF
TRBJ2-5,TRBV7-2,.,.,TGTGCCAGCAGCTACCCCGGGACTCAAGAGACCCAGTACTTC,CASSYPGTQETQYF
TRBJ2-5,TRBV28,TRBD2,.,TGTGCCAGCAGTTCTGGCGGGAGGGCTAAAGAGACCCAGTACTTC,CASSSGGRAKETQYF